A selection of T cell receptor beta chains follows, all from one sample in a study of persistence of HIV-infected CD4 T cells. Their specific antigens are unknown. TCRdb keeps only in-frame clones here, not all; method: immunoSEQ multiplex PCR. The sample lists 64,000 or so clones; approximately 75% were seen once. The material sequenced was CD4+ T cells sorted from PBMCs after roughly 18-hour stimulation, taken from a patient who received antiretroviral therapy. These receptors originate from an adult man with HIV who was CMV-seropositive. CDR3s include the opening cysteine and the closing phenylalanine or tryptophan.

j_call v_call cdr3_aa
TRBJ1-5 TRBV28 CASSPQGNSNQPQHF
TRBJ1-4 TRBV7-9 CASREDRPNEKLFF
TRBJ1-2 TRBV24-1 CATSDPPGRVEGGYTF
TRBJ1-6 TRBV7-2 CASSLLSGSYNSPLHF
TRBJ2-2 TRBV6-6 CASSPLVRGGFNTGELFF
TRBJ1-4 TRBV7-9 CASSSDRGTNEKLFF
TRBJ1-3 TRBV6-2/TRBV6-3 CASSTPGTASGNTIYF
TRBJ2-2 TRBV11-3 CASSFGTATGELFF
TRBJ2-2 TRBV2 CASSDLGTAITGELFF
TRBJ1-1 TRBV28 CASSSPGGRNTEAFF
TRBJ2-3 TRBV7-3 CASSLRAGGTTDTQYF
TRBJ2-2 TRBV10-3 CATTGTNTGELFF
TRBJ2-3 TRBV24-1 CATSERQGITDTQYF
TRBJ2-2 TRBV27 CASRQRQGPTGELFF
TRBJ1-2 TRBV5-1 CASSPETGVYGYTF
TRBJ2-3 TRBV28 CASSLGGIGQYF
TRBJ2-1 TRBV3-1/TRBV3-2 CASSQAGSGGGSYNEQFF
TRBJ1-1 TRBV5-1 CASSWGTGASTEAFF
TRBJ2-5 TRBV18 CASSPNQETQYF
TRBJ2-7 TRBV7-2 CASSSAGTSGGYEQYF
TRBJ1-3 TRBV4-2 CASSQDPRNTIYF
TRBJ1-1 TRBV29-1 CSVLTDYMNTEAFF
TRBJ2-2 TRBV5-1 CASGHRDRGPGELFF
TRBJ1-5 TRBV18 CASSSENQPQHF
TRBJ1-1 TRBV3-1/TRBV3-2 CASSQAGRSEAFF
TRBJ1-2 TRBV2 CASTIQGNYGYTF
TRBJ2-7 TRBV27 CASSTQGAGEQYF
TRBJ2-2 TRBV2 CASSGGTANTGELFF
TRBJ1-1 TRBV5-5 CASSLDYSATEAFF
TRBJ1-2 TRBV4-1 CASSQESTGADGYTF
TRBJ2-3 TRBV5-1 CASSSGTSYEGTQYF
TRBJ1-1 TRBV19 CASSIGPRTFF
TRBJ2-3 TRBV29-1 CSVGSGGGGTDTQYF
TRBJ2-1 TRBV28 CASSRTSGGSGEQFF
TRBJ2-1 TRBV9 CASSVEGQESPNNEQFF